This T cell receptor (beta chain) appears in the sequencing data of a study of cytomegalovirus exposure and HLA in healthy donors. Trimming removed 7 bases at V and 1 base at J, with 13 bases between. Germline CDR1 MNHNS, CDR2 SASEGT. The CDR3 contains 14 residues. This clone has a count of ten or more. What it recognizes is unknown. The PCR used 60 Vbeta and 13 Jbeta primers. Assay: immunoSEQ multiplex PCR; the TCRdb copy retains only in-frame clones and omits some. The sample contains 110,000 to 150,000 clones, roughly three quarters of which appear only once. Broader study findings: Cytomegalovirus status was reportedly diagnosed by the classifier with high specificity and sensitivity. With later analysis, a missense DCLRE1C variant became linked to TCR beta V- and J-gene trimming. Researchers reportedly found TCR beta sequences accurately predicted most subjects' HLA-A and HLA-B alleles. Cytomegalovirus-associated TCR beta chains were listed, numbering 164.

The sequence was collected from a woman in her twenties or thirties in good health and CMV-seronegative. Sequenced input: PBMCs. The rearrangement uses TRBV6-1 and TRBJ1-1, with D possibly being TRBD1 (5 bases). In DNA, the CDR3 is TGTGCCAGCACTCGAACCGGACAGAACACTGAAGCTTTCTTT. Its protein is CASTRTGQNTEAFF.